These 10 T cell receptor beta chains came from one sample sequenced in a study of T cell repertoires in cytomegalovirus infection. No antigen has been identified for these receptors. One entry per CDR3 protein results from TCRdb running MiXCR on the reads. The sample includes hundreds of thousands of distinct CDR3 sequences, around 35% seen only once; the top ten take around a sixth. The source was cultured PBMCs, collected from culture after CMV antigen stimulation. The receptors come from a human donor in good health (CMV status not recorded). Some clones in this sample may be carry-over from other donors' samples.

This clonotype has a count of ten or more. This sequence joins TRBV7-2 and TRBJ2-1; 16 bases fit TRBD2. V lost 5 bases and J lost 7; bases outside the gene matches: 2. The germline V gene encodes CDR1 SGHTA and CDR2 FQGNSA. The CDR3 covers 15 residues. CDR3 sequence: CASSPGLAGGNEQFF. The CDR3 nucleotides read TGTGCCAGCAGCCCGGGACTAGCGGGAGGGAATGAGCAGTTCTTC. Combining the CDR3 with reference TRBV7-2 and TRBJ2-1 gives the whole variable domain GAGVSQSPSNKVTEKGKDVELRCDPISGHTALYWYRQSLGQGLEFLIYFQGNSAPDKSGLPSDRFSAERTGGSVSTLTIQRTQQEDSAVYLCASSPGLAGGNEQFFGPGTRLTVL.

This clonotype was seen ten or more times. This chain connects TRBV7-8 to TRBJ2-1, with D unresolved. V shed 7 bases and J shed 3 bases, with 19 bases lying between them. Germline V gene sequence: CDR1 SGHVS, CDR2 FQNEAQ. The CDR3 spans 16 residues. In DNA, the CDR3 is TGTGCCAGCACCACCGAAATGGGCAGTCACTACAATGAGCAGTTCTTC. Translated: CASTTEMGSHYNEQFF.

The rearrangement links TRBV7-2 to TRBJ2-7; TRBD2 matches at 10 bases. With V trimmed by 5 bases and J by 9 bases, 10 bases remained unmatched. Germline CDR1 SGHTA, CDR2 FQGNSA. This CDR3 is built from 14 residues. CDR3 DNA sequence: TGTGCCAGCAGCCCAAGCGGGAGGGCCGGTGGGCAGTACTTC. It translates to CASSPSGRAGGQYF.

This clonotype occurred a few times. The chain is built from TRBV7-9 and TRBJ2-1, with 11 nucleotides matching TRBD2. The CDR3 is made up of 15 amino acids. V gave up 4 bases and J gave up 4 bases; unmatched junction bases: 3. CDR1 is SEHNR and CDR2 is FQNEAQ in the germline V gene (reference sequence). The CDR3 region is CASSSGLAEYNEQFF. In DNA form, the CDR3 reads TGTGCCAGCAGCTCGGGACTAGCGGAATACAATGAGCAGTTCTTC.

The CDR3 here is CASSQRGDGYTF. The CDR3 DNA reads as TGTGCCAGCAGCCAGAGGGGGGATGGCTACACCTTC. The rearrangement uses TRBV7-6 and TRBJ1-2; D is perhaps TRBD1 (6 bases). CDR1 and CDR2 (germline): SGHVS, FNYEAQ. With 5 bases removed from V and 6 bases from J, the gap between germline ends came to 10 bases. The CDR3 spans 12 residues.

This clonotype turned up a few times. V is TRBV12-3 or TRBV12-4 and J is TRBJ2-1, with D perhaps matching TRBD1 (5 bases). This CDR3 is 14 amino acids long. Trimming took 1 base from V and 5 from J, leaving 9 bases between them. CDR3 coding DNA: TGTGCCAGCAGTTTAGAGCAGGGCCACAATGAGCAGTTCTTC. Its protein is CASSLEQGHNEQFF.

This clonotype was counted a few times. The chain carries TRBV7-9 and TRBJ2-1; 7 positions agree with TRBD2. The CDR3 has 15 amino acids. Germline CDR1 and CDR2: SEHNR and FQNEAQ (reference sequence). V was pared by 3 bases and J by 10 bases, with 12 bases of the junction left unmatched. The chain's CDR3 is CASSLSYREEEEQFF. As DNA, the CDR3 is TGTGCCAGCAGCTTGAGTTATCGGGAGGAGGAGGAGCAGTTCTTC.

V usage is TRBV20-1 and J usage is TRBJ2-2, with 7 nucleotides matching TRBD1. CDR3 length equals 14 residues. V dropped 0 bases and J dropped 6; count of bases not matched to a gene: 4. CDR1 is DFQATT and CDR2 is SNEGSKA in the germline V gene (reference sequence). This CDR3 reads CSAREDRASGELFF. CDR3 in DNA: TGCAGTGCTAGAGAAGACAGGGCGTCCGGGGAGCTGTTTTTT.

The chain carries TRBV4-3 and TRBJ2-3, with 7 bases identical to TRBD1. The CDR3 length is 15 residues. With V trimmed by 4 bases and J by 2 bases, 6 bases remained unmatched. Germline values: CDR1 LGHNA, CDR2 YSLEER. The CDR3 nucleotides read TGCGCCAGCAGCCGAAGGGGACAGAACACAGATACGCAGTATTTT. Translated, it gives CASSRRGQNTDTQYF.

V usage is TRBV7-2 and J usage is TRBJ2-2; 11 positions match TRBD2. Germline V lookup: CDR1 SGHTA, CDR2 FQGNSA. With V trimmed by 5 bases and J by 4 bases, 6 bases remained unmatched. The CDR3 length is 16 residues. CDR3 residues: CASSPSSGGRTGELFF. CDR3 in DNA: TGTGCCAGCAGCCCATCTAGCGGGGGGCGCACCGGGGAGCTGTTTTTT.